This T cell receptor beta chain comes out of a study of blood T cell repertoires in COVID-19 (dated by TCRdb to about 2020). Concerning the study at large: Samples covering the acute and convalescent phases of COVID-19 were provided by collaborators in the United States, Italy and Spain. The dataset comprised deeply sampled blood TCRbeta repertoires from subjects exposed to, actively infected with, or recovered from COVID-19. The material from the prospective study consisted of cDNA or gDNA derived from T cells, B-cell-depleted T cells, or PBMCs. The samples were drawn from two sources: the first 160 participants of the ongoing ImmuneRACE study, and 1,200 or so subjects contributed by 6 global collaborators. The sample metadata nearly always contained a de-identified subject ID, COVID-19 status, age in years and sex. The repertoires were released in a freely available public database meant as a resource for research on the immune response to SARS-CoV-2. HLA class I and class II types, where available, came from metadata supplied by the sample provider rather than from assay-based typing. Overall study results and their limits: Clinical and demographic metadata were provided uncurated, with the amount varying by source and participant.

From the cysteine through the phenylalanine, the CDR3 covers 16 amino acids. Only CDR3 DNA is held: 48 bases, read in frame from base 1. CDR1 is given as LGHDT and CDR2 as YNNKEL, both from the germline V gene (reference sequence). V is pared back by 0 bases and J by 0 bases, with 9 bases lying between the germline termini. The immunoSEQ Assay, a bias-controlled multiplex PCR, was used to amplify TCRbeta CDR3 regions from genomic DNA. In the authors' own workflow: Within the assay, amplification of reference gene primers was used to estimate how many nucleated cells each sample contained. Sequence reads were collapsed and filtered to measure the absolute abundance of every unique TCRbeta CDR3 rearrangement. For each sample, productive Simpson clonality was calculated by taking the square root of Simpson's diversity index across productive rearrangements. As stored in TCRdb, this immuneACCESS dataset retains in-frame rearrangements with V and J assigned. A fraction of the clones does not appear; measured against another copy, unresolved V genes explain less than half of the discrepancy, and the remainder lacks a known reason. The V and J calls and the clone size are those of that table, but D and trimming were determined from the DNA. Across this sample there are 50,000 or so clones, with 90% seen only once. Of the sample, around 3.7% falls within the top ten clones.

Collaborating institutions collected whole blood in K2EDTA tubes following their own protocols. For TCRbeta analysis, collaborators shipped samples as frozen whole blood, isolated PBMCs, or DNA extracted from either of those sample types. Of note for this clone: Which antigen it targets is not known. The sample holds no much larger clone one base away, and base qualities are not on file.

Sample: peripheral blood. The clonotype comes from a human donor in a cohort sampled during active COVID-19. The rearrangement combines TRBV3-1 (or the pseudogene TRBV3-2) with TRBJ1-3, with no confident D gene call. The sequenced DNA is TGTGCCAGCAGCCAAGAATGGGCAGTCTCTGGAAACACCATATATTTT. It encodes CASSQEWAVSGNTIYF.